This T cell receptor (beta chain) was found in a study of T cell clusters in autoimmune cytopenias. Germline V CDR1 and CDR2: LNHDA, SQIVND (reference sequence). The CDR3 is made up of 15 amino acids. One tube held mixed TRB-A and TRB-B primer pools for touch-down PCR. TCRdb re-called the multiplex PCR reads; every CDR3 protein appears as one record, without DNA. The repertoire shows over 6,000 distinct CDR3 sequences; the top ten hold about 32%. TRB was amplified from roughly 250 ng of peripheral blood genomic DNA per sample. The sample was also linked to a second study, of T cell repertoires in aging, cancer and after chemotherapy. That report adds: Compared with age-matched healthy donors, untreated hematological or solid cancer patients showed higher blood TCR clonality. In each cancer cohort, median generation probability increased across chemotherapy, suggesting thymic output rebounded.

The receptor was isolated from a human donor in good health. V gene TRBV19 combines with J gene TRBJ1-5. Sequencing was done on a sample of peripheral blood. The CDR3: CASNRGTSLSASQHF.